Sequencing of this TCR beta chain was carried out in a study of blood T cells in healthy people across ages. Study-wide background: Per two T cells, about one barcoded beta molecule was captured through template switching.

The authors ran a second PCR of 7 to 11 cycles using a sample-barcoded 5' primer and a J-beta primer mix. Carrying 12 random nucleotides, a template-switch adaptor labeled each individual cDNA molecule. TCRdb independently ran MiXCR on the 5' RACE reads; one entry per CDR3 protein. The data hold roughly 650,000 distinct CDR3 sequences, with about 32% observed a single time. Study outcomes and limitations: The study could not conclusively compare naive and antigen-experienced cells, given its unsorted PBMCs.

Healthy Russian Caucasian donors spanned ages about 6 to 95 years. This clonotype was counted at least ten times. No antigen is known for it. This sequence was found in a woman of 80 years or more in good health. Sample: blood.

The CDR3 sequence: CASSRTVNTGELFF. CDR3 coding DNA: TGTGCCAGCAGCCGGACAGTTAACACCGGGGAGCTGTTTTTT. This chain links TRBV27 with TRBJ2-2, with D maybe TRBD1 (6 bases). V shed 6 bases and J shed 2 bases, with 10 bases lying between them. Germline CDR1 MNHEY, CDR2 SMNVEV (reference sequence). The CDR3 spans 14 residues.